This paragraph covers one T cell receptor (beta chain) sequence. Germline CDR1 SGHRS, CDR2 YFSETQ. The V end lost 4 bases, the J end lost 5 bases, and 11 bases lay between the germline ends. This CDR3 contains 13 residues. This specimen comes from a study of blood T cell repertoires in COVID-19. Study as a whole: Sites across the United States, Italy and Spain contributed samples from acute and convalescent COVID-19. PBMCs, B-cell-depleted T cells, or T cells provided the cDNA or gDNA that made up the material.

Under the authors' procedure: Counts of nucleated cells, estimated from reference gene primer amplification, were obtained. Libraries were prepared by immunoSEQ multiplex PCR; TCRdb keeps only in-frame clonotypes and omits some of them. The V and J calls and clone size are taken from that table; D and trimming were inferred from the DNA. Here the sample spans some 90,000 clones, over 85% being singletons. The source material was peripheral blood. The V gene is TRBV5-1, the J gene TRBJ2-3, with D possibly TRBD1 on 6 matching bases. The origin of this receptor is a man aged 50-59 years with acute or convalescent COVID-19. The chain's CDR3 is CASSTPRGDTQYF. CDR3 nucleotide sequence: TGCGCCAGCAGCACCCCCAGGGGAGATACGCAGTATTTT.